The rows below give T cell receptor beta chains drawn from one sample of a study of blood T cells in healthy people across ages. TCRdb re-called the 5' RACE reads with MiXCR, one entry per CDR3 protein. The sample lists about 730,000 distinct CDR3 sequences, approximately 39% seen once, with roughly 20% in the top ten. Sequenced sample: blood. The receptor source for this set is a woman aged 55 to 70 in good health. The CDR3 runs from the conserved cysteine through the conserved F or W. Fields, in order: clone size, D gene, J gene, V gene, CDR3 DNA, CDR3 protein. The D gene is left open where the match is weak. Some rows mark clone size as missing; the rest say once, few, many or name a class of expanded clone.

size: few
D: NA
J: TRBJ1-3
V: TRBV7-2
DNA: TGTGCCAGCAGCTCGGGCGTCTCTGGAAACACCATATATTTT
CDR3: CASSSGVSGNTIYF

size: NA
D: NA
J: TRBJ2-5
V: TRBV3-1
DNA: TGTGCCAGCAGCCAGAGGGGCCACAATGAGCAGTACTTC
CDR3: CASSQRGHNEQYF

size: few
D: TRBD2
J: TRBJ2-5
V: TRBV27
DNA: TGTGCCAGCAGTTTCGGACTAGCGGGAGGGCAAGAGACCCAGTACTTC
CDR3: CASSFGLAGGQETQYF

size: NA
D: NA
J: TRBJ1-2
V: TRBV13
DNA: TGTGCCAGCAGCCCTAGAGGGGTTGTCTATGGCTACACCTTC
CDR3: CASSPRGVVYGYTF

size: NA
D: TRBD2
J: TRBJ2-2
V: TRBV18
DNA: TGTGCCAGCTCACCAGGGAGCGGGAGAGAGAACACCGGGGAGCTGTTTTTT
CDR3: CASSPGSGRENTGELFF

size: few
D: TRBD2
J: TRBJ2-3
V: TRBV3-1
DNA: TGTGCCAGCAGCCAAGATAGCCCGGTAGGACTAGGGGACGATACGCAGTATTTT
CDR3: CASSQDSPVGLGDDTQYF

size: once
D: TRBD1
J: TRBJ2-7
V: TRBV7-3
DNA: TGTGCCAGCAGCTCTTCCCAGGGGGTTGAGCAGTACTTC
CDR3: CASSSSQGVEQYF

size: few
D: NA
J: TRBJ1-4
V: TRBV20-1
DNA: TGCAGTCCCTCTGGGCTACCAAATGAAAAACTGTTTTTT
CDR3: CSPSGLPNEKLFF

size: few
D: NA
J: TRBJ2-7
V: TRBV28
DNA: TGTGCCAGCAGCCCTGGTGTCCGGGCCTACGAGCAGTACTTC
CDR3: CASSPGVRAYEQYF

size: NA
D: NA
J: TRBJ2-7
V: TRBV20-1
DNA: TGCAGTGCTAGCGCGGATCAACAAACCTACGAGCAGTACTTC
CDR3: CSASADQQTYEQYF

size: NA
D: TRBD1
J: TRBJ1-2
V: TRBV9
DNA: TGTGCCAGCAGCGTGGACGGGCAGGGGGCGCGTGGCTACACCTTC
CDR3: CASSVDGQGARGYTF

size: few
D: NA
J: TRBJ1-1
V: TRBV12-3/TRBV12-4
DNA: TGTGCCAGCAGTTCCCTAGGGGGGCCGGAAGCTTTCTTT
CDR3: CASSSLGGPEAFF

size: NA
D: TRBD1
J: TRBJ1-2
V: TRBV6-6
DNA: TGTGCCAGCAGTTACTCGACAGACAGGGGCGATGGCTACACCTTC
CDR3: CASSYSTDRGDGYTF

size: NA
D: NA
J: TRBJ1-2
V: TRBV6-5
DNA: TGTGCCAGCAGTACAGCCAAGGGCTATGGCTACACCTTC
CDR3: CASSTAKGYGYTF

size: many
D: TRBD2
J: TRBJ2-3
V: TRBV24-1
DNA: TGTGCCACCAGTGATCCCGGGACTAGAAAGTATTTT
CDR3: CATSDPGTRKYF